The rows below give T cell receptor beta chains drawn from one sample of a study of T cell repertoires in cytomegalovirus infection. MiXCR was run by TCRdb on the reads, yielding one entry per CDR3 protein. Seen here are 250,000 to 300,000 distinct CDR3 sequences, more than 15% observed once, and the top ten hold around 43%. Source material: CD8+ T cells from PBMCs. All receptors derive from a human donor in good health (CMV status not recorded). Some clones in this sample may be carry-over from other donors' samples. Each CDR3 is given with its conserved first and last residue. The D gene is left open where the match is weak. Where a row states a size, it is once, few, many or the class of an expanded clone; other rows omit it.

cdr3_aa | cdr3_nt | j_call | clone_size | v_call | d_call
CASSSSLLTSGGAGANVLTF | TGTGCCAGCAGCTCTTCCCTCCTGACTAGCGGGGGGGCTGGGGCCAACGTCCTGACTTTC | TRBJ2-6 | many | TRBV7-8 | TRBD2
CASSESGANVLTF | TGTGCCAGCAGCGAGTCTGGGGCCAACGTCCTGACTTTC | TRBJ2-6 | many | TRBV28 | .
CASSPVGRYVTDTQYF | TGTGCCAGCAGCCCCGTCGGGCGGTATGTCACAGATACGCAGTATTTT | TRBJ2-3 | many | TRBV7-2 | .
CASRDRDVSGNTIYF | TGTGCCAGCAGGGACAGGGACGTCTCTGGAAACACCATATATTTT | TRBJ1-3 | many | TRBV7-2 | TRBD1
CASSYSRGGYEQYF | TGTGCCAGCAGTTACTCGAGGGGCGGCTACGAGCAGTACTTC | TRBJ2-7 | . | TRBV6-5 | .
CASSWGFSSTDTQYF | TGTGCCAGCAGCTGGGGGTTTTCTTCCACAGATACGCAGTATTTT | TRBJ2-3 | few | TRBV7-2 | .
CASSTLSGPNTGELFF | TGTGCCAGCAGCACCCTTTCGGGCCCGAACACCGGGGAGCTGTTTTTT | TRBJ2-2 | many | TRBV11-3 | .
CASSGGAHTEAFF | TGTGCCAGCAGTGGGGGGGCTCATACTGAAGCTTTCTTT | TRBJ1-1 | . | TRBV6-8 | .
CASSLPPRGRRNEQFF | TGTGCCAGCAGTTTACCTCCCAGGGGGCGACGCAATGAGCAGTTCTTC | TRBJ2-1 | few | TRBV28 | TRBD1
CASSLAGIPYEQYF | TGCGCCAGCAGCTTGGCAGGGATTCCCTACGAGCAGTACTTC | TRBJ2-7 | many | TRBV5-1 | .
CASSPTGTAYNEQFF | TGTGCCAGCAGCCCCACCGGGACAGCTTACAATGAGCAGTTCTTC | TRBJ2-1 | many | TRBV7-2 | TRBD1
CSARLLTRSLPDTQYF | TGCAGTGCTAGACTCCTGACTAGAAGTCTCCCAGATACGCAGTATTTT | TRBJ2-3 | . | TRBV20-1 | .
CASTGVSYEQYF | TGTGCCAGTACAGGCGTCTCCTACGAGCAGTACTTC | TRBJ2-7 | few | TRBV6-5 | .
CSARPLTEAFF | TGCAGTGCTAGACCCCTCACTGAAGCTTTCTTT | TRBJ1-1 | . | TRBV20-1 | .
CAIRSVDGETQYF | TGTGCCATCAGATCAGTTGACGGAGAGACCCAGTACTTC | TRBJ2-5 | few | TRBV10-3 | .
CSARPGQEVSFF | TGCAGTGCTCGGCCGGGACAGGAGGTGTCTTTCTTT | TRBJ1-1 | few | TRBV20-1 | TRBD1
CASSFGGATYEQYF | TGTGCCAGCAGCTTCGGGGGTGCCACTTACGAGCAGTACTTC | TRBJ2-7 | many | TRBV7-2 | .
CSARGQGDRAYTEAFF | TGCAGTGCTAGAGGACAGGGGGACAGGGCTTATACTGAAGCTTTCTTT | TRBJ1-1 | . | TRBV20-1 | TRBD1
CASSWWGVDQPQHF | TGTGCCAGTAGTTGGTGGGGGGTGGATCAGCCCCAGCATTTT | TRBJ1-5 | few | TRBV19 | .
CASSPDRGNTEAFF | TGTGCCAGCAGCCCCGACAGGGGGAACACTGAAGCTTTCTTT | TRBJ1-1 | many | TRBV7-9 | TRBD1
CASSQPGRGQGNFVPYEQYF | TGTGCCAGCAGCCAGCCCGGGCGGGGACAGGGTAATTTCGTTCCCTACGAGCAGTACTTC | TRBJ2-7 | . | TRBV4-1 | TRBD1
CASSLVSRGGATDTQYF | TGTGCCAGCAGCTTAGTGTCGCGGGGGGGCGCAACAGATACGCAGTATTTT | TRBJ2-3 | many | TRBV7-6 | TRBD2
CASSFSGEGDTEAFF | TGTGCCAGCAGCTTCTCGGGTGAGGGGGACACTGAAGCTTTCTTT | TRBJ1-1 | . | TRBV7-4 | .
CASSPPTDTQYF | TGTGCCAGCAGTCCACCCACAGATACGCAGTATTTT | TRBJ2-3 | many | TRBV7-9 | .
CASSLSSGPGYNEQFF | TGTGCCAGCAGCTTAAGTTCCGGGCCTGGGTACAATGAGCAGTTCTTC | TRBJ2-1 | few | TRBV11-2 | .
CASSYTGNEQFF | TGTGCCAGCAGTTACACGGGGAATGAGCAGTTCTTC | TRBJ2-1 | many | TRBV6-2/TRBV6-3 | .
CASRTSGGYNEQFF | TGTGCCAGCAGGACTAGCGGGGGGTACAATGAGCAGTTCTTC | TRBJ2-1 | many | TRBV12-3/TRBV12-4 | TRBD2
CASSLGKGNYEQYF | TGTGCCAGCAGCTTAGGGAAAGGGAACTACGAGCAGTACTTC | TRBJ2-7 | many | TRBV7-8 | .